The 8 T cell receptor beta chains below were found in one sample sequenced in a study of T cells after yellow fever vaccination. TCRdb reanalysed the 5' RACE reads using MiXCR and keeps one entry per CDR3 protein. The table lists 300,000 or so distinct CDR3 sequences, 10% to 15% of them singletons. The starting material was CD4+ T cells sorted from PBMCs, obtained 45 days after the yellow fever booster vaccination. All receptors derive from a man aged 30 to 45 who received the YFV17D yellow fever vaccine.

This clonotype occurred a few times. This chain joins TRBV20-1 and TRBJ2-3; D may match TRBD1 or TRBD2 (5 bases each). This CDR3 comprises 17 residues. The V end lost 2 bases, the J end lost 7 bases, and 25 bases lay between the germline ends. Per the germline V gene, CDR1 is DFQATT and CDR2 is SNEGSKA (reference sequence). The CDR3 region is CSARWGAGANDLYTQYF. In nucleotides, the CDR3 is TGCAGTGCTAGATGGGGTGCCGGGGCCAATGATTTGTATACGCAGTATTTT.

The chain joins TRBV6-5 to TRBJ1-2; the match to TRBD1 covers 8 bases. CDR3 length equals 14 residues. V shed 4 bases and J 4 bases; nucleotides not matched to a gene: 5. In germline, CDR1 is MNHEY, CDR2 SVGAGI. The CDR3 DNA is TGTGCCAGCAGTTCCGGACAGGGTGGCTATGGCTACACCTTC. Translation gives CASSSGQGGYGYTF.

This chain uses TRBV5-1 with TRBJ2-1; TRBD2 matches at 10 bases. The germline V gene has CDR1 SGHRS and CDR2 YFSETQ. The CDR3 is 18 amino acids. V was pared by 0 bases and J by 0 bases, with 6 bases of the junction left unmatched. The CDR3 sequence: CASSLGLAGLSSYNEQFF. The CDR3 region has the DNA TGCGCCAGCAGCTTGGGACTAGCGGGCCTTAGCTCCTACAATGAGCAGTTCTTC.

This clonotype has only a few counts. The CDR3 DNA reads TGTGCCAGCAGGAGACTAGAAAATGCCAAAAACATTCAGTACTTC. Translation: CASRRLENAKNIQYF. The genes are TRBV2 and TRBJ2-4; D is perhaps TRBD2 (6 bases). This CDR3 spans 15 amino acids. V was shortened by 6 bases and J by 1 base, with 13 bases between the two germline ends. The germline CDR1 and CDR2 sequences are SNHLY and FYNNEI.

This clonotype was seen only a few times. The rearrangement links TRBV7-9 to TRBJ2-5; no clear D. The V end was cut by 6 bases, the J end by 5 bases, with 10 bases between. The CDR3 runs to 12 residues. Per the germline V gene, CDR1 is SEHNR and CDR2 is FQNEAQ (reference sequence). The CDR3 region is CASRPGWETQYF. The CDR3 DNA sequence: TGTGCCAGCAGGCCTGGGTGGGAGACCCAGTACTTC.

This clonotype was counted between two and nine times. The chain is built from TRBV7-2 and TRBJ1-4; a weak D match, TRBD1 (6 bases). CDR1 and CDR2 from the germline V gene are SGHTA and FQGNSA. This CDR3 has 14 amino acids. V lost 7 bases to trimming and J lost 8 bases, with 17 bases between them. CDR3 sequence: CASKPVGGAEKLFF. The CDR3 DNA follows: TGTGCCAGCAAACCCGTAGGGGGGGCGGAAAAACTGTTTTTT.

CDR3 amino acids: CATSIQQGSGSYEQYF. CDR3 nucleotides: TGTGCCACCAGCATACAACAGGGGAGTGGCTCCTACGAGCAGTACTTC. The rearrangement joins TRBV15 to TRBJ2-7, with 7 bases identical to TRBD1. The germline CDR1 and CDR2 sequences are LNHNV and YYDKDF (reference sequence). The trim removed 4 bases at V and 0 bases at J, leaving 9 bases unmatched. The CDR3 is 16 residues long.

This chain links TRBV3-1 with TRBJ2-3; D uncertain. Germline V gives CDR1 LGHDT, CDR2 YNNKEL (reference sequence). CDR3 length: 14 amino acids. Trimming removed 4 bases from V and 4 bases from J, with 12 bases in between. CDR3 protein: CASSPLSIPDTQYF. CDR3 DNA sequence: TGTGCCAGCAGCCCTCTATCAATTCCAGATACGCAGTATTTT.